This passage covers 14 T cell receptor beta chains from one sample sequenced in a study of blood T cells in healthy people across ages. A second PCR, run for roughly 7 to 12 cycles, used a sample-barcoded 5' primer plus a J-beta primer mix. TCRdb passed the 5' RACE reads through MiXCR, listing each CDR3 protein once. Among hundreds of thousands of distinct CDR3 sequences, roughly 20% were seen once, and the ten largest hold roughly 3.6%. The source material was blood. Source of these receptors: a man in his sixties or seventies in good health.

This clonotype was recorded a few times. The chain recombines TRBV20-1 with TRBJ1-6; 8 bases map to TRBD1. The CDR3 runs to 15 residues. Germline lookup yields CDR1 DFQATT and CDR2 SNEGSKA (reference sequence). Germline trimming cut 0 bases from V and 5 bases from J; bases unmatched to any gene: 3. The CDR3 DNA follows: TGCAGTGCTAGAGATCAGGACAGGGATAATTCACCCCTCCACTTT. Amino acids: CSARDQDRDNSPLHF.

This clonotype was counted only a few times. This chain joins TRBV5-1 and TRBJ2-7, with a weak D call TRBD2 (5 bases). With 4 bases removed from V and 3 bases from J, the gap between germline ends came to 26 bases. In germline, CDR1 is SGHRS, CDR2 YFSETQ. This CDR3 comprises 18 residues. CDR3 amino acids: CASSGGGSGSERYYEQYF. CDR3 in DNA: TGCGCCAGCAGCGGCGGCGGGTCCGGATCAGAGCGCTACTACGAGCAGTACTTC.

The chain employs TRBV6-2 or TRBV6-3 and TRBJ2-3, with 8 bases aligning to TRBD2. With V trimmed by 4 bases and J by 3 bases, 15 bases remained unmatched. Germline V gives CDR1 MNHEY, CDR2 SVGEGT. This CDR3 region has 18 residues. The CDR3 spells CASSSSFTSGSRTDTQYF. The CDR3 bases are TGTGCCAGCAGTTCCTCCTTCACCAGCGGGAGCAGGACAGATACGCAGTATTTT.

This clonotype was counted only a few times. This rearrangement joins TRBV6-2 or TRBV6-3 to TRBJ2-7; a possible D gene is TRBD2 (5 bases). V dropped 2 bases and J dropped 0 bases, with 17 bases sitting between them. The CDR3 totals 17 residues. CDR1 is MNHEY and CDR2 is SVGEGT in the germline V gene. The CDR3 DNA sequence: TGTGCCAGCAGTTACCCGGCTGGGCGGAGGAGCTCCTACGAGCAGTACTTC. This encodes CASSYPAGRRSSYEQYF.

This clonotype was seen once. V and J are TRBV10-3 and TRBJ2-1; D gene unclear. This CDR3 has 13 residues. Trimming removed 4 bases at V and 5 bases at J, with 9 bases between. In germline, CDR1 is ENHRY, CDR2 SYGVKD. In nucleotides, the CDR3 is TGTGCCATCAGTGGGTCGCAGAACAATGAGCAGTTCTTC. It codes for CAISGSQNNEQFF.

This clonotype was picked up a small number of times. The chain links TRBV27 to TRBJ2-7; D is possibly TRBD1 (6 bases). Per the germline V gene, CDR1 is MNHEY and CDR2 is SMNVEV (reference sequence). V dropped 0 bases and J dropped 5 bases, with 14 bases sitting between them. The CDR3 has 15 amino acids. CDR3 protein: CASSLSSQGSHEQYF. CDR3 bases: TGTGCCAGCAGTTTATCGAGCCAGGGGTCCCACGAGCAGTACTTC.

V is TRBV6-5 and J is TRBJ2-5; D is unresolved. Judging by the DNA end, TRBJ2-7 fits better; the J call may be wrong. The CDR3 loop spans 16 amino acids. CDR1 is MNHEY, CDR2 SVGAGI, per germline. Here the CDR3 reads CASSYSGVRFSYEQYF. The CDR3 bases are TGTGCCAGCAGTTACTCAGGAGTTAGGTTCTCCTACGAGCAGTACTTC.

The chain combines TRBV18 with TRBJ2-7, with 7 bases lining up with TRBD1. The V gene end was trimmed by 6 bases and the J gene end by 3 bases; junction bases not matched to a gene: 8. CDR1 is KGHSH and CDR2 is LQKENI in the germline V gene. The CDR3 consists of 14 residues. The CDR3 spells CASSPDRLFYEQYF. As DNA, the CDR3 is TGTGCCAGCTCCCCGGACAGGCTCTTCTACGAGCAGTACTTC.

This chain uses TRBV5-4 with TRBJ2-5; 9 bases line up with TRBD1. V trimming: 0 bases; J trimming: 13 bases; junction bases outside the gene matches: 4. The CDR3 extends over 12 amino acids. The germline V gene encodes CDR1 SGHNT and CDR2 YYREEE (reference sequence). CDR3 loop: CASSLGQGDWYF. Written as DNA, the CDR3 is TGTGCCAGCAGCTTGGGACAGGGGGATTGGTACTTC.

The sample holds a few counts of this clonotype. V is TRBV12-3 or TRBV12-4 and J is TRBJ2-1, with 9 bases matching TRBD1. V was pared by 5 bases and J by 2 bases, with 4 bases of the junction left unmatched. This CDR3 contains 15 residues. Here the CDR3 reads CASSGQGSTYNEQFF. The DNA of the CDR3 is TGTGCCAGCAGTGGACAGGGGTCCACCTACAATGAGCAGTTCTTC.

The chain couples TRBV24-1 to TRBJ2-5; tentatively, D is TRBD1 or TRBD2 (5 bases each). The CDR3 runs to 15 residues. Trimming took off 3 bases at V and 5 bases at J, with 15 bases between the two ends. Germline assignment: CDR1 KGHDR and CDR2 SFDVKD. The CDR3 reads CATSDLQGVIETQYF. The CDR3 coding sequence is TGTGCCACCAGTGATCTCCAGGGAGTTATTGAGACCCAGTACTTC.

The V call is TRBV6-2 or TRBV6-3, the J call TRBJ2-5; D might be TRBD1 (5 bases). The DNA end favors TRBJ2-7, so the J call may be wrong. The CDR3 consists of 13 residues. Looked up from germline, CDR1 is MNHEY and CDR2 is SVGEGT. The CDR3 loop is CASNPRVSYEQYF. The CDR3 DNA follows: TGTGCCAGCAATCCCAGGGTTTCCTACGAGCAGTACTTC.

Only a few counts were recorded for this clonotype. The chain couples TRBV20-1 to TRBJ1-5; 11 bases align to TRBD1. J was trimmed by 2 bases and V by 5 bases; bases with no gene match: 11. The CDR3 totals 17 residues. In germline, CDR1 is DFQATT, CDR2 SNEGSKA (reference sequence). In DNA form, the CDR3 reads TGCAGTGCTTCGCGAAAGGACAGGGGGCAAGGCAATCAGCCCCAGCATTTT. It translates to CSASRKDRGQGNQPQHF.

This clonotype was detected only a few times. V is TRBV15 and J is TRBJ1-2; D gene unclear. Germline lookup yields CDR1 LNHNV and CDR2 YYDKDF (reference sequence). V lost 3 bases and J 8 bases, leaving 13 bases between the germline ends. The CDR3 totals 13 residues. In nucleotides, the CDR3 is TGTGCCACCAGCAGTCGGGGTCTAGGCGGCTACACCTTC. It is translated as CATSSRGLGGYTF. Variable domain in full (rest from reference TRBV15 and TRBJ1-2): DAMVIQNPRYQVTQFGKPVTLSCSQTLNHNVMYWYQQKSSQAPKLLFHYYDKDFNNEADTPDNFQSRRPNTSFCFLDIRSPGLGDTAMYLCATSSRGLGGYTFGSGTRLTVV.